The rows below give T cell receptor beta chains drawn from one sample of a study of T-cell memory formation after mild COVID-19. In TCRdb, the 5' RACE reads were re-called with MiXCR into one record per CDR3 protein. The profile shows roughly 180,000 distinct CDR3 sequences, about 9.9% of them singletons. Specimen: PBMCs or a T cell subset sorted from them (not recorded which). These receptors all stem from a man between 18 and 29 years old who had mild COVID-19 (a few samples of this study predate the infection). Cell type and time point are not known. Each CDR3 is given with its conserved first and last residue. The D gene is left open where the match is weak. The size of a clone is reported for some rows only, either as once, few or many, or as a class for expanded clones.

>TRBJ1-1|-|many|TRBV7-3
CASSLSPPDRGNTEAFF
TGTGCCAGCAGCTTAAGCCCGCCAGATAGGGGGAACACTGAAGCTTTCTTT
>TRBJ2-4|TRBD1|few|TRBV10-2
CASSLGQGINVAKNIQYF
TGCGCCAGCAGCCTCGGACAGGGAATCAACGTAGCCAAAAACATTCAGTACTTC
>TRBJ1-3|TRBD1|-|TRBV12-5
CASGLTTGVYSGNTIYF
TGTGCTAGTGGTTTGACGACAGGGGTCTACTCTGGAAACACCATATATTTT
>TRBJ2-7|-|-|TRBV2
CASSERTSSYEQYF
TGTGCCAGCAGTGAACGGACGAGCTCCTACGAGCAGTACTTC
>TRBJ2-5|TRBD2|-|TRBV20-1
CSARWGGQETQYF
TGCAGTGCTAGGTGGGGGGGGCAAGAGACCCAGTACTTC
>TRBJ2-3|-|few|TRBV4-1
CASSQQGPNTDTQYF
TGCGCCAGCAGCCAACAGGGGCCGAACACAGATACGCAGTATTTT
>TRBJ2-5|-|many|TRBV12-3/TRBV12-4
CASRPMDSEQETQYF
TGTGCCAGCAGGCCCATGGACAGCGAGCAAGAGACCCAGTACTTC
>TRBJ2-3|-|many|TRBV5-1
CASSQLRGGGTDTQYF
TGCGCCAGCAGCCAGCTACGGGGCGGGGGCACAGATACGCAGTATTTT
>TRBJ1-3|-|few|TRBV3-1
CASSRAGNTIYF
TGTGCCAGCTCTAGGGCTGGAAACACCATATATTTT
>TRBJ2-3|TRBD2|once|TRBV6-5
CASSYSPTSGTDTQYF
TGTGCCAGCAGTTACTCGCCCACTAGCGGCACAGATACGCAGTATTTT
>TRBJ1-6|-|few|TRBV18
CASSSTVYGTPLHF
TGTGCCAGCTCATCGACGGTGTACGGGACACCCCTCCACTTT
>TRBJ1-6|TRBD1|-|TRBV6-2/TRBV6-3
CASSPGTGQNSPLHF
TGTGCCAGCAGCCCAGGGACAGGTCAAAATTCACCCCTCCACTTT
>TRBJ1-3|-|few|TRBV19
CASRSGPYSGNTIYF
TGTGCCAGTAGGTCGGGCCCGTACTCTGGAAACACCATATATTTT
>TRBJ2-3|-|-|TRBV5-1
CASSLGAGGSTDTQYF
TGCGCCAGCAGCTTGGGGGCAGGGGGGAGCACAGATACGCAGTATTTT
>TRBJ2-1|TRBD2|many|TRBV2
CASAALQRGADNEQFF
TGTGCCAGCGCGGCCCTCCAGCGGGGGGCCGACAATGAGCAGTTCTTC
>TRBJ2-1|TRBD2|-|TRBV7-2
CASSLSSGSGVYNEQFF
TGTGCCAGCAGCCTTTCGTCCGGTAGCGGGGTCTACAATGAGCAGTTCTTC
>TRBJ2-1|-|few|TRBV25-1
CASSLRTGNEQFF
TGTGCCAGCAGTCTCCGAACGGGCAATGAGCAGTTCTTC
>TRBJ2-7|TRBD1|-|TRBV5-1
CASSPRQGSSYEQYF
TGCGCCAGCAGCCCAAGACAGGGGAGCTCCTACGAGCAGTACTTC
>TRBJ2-5|TRBD2|many|TRBV5-1
CASSLLGGAEETQYF
TGCGCCAGCAGCTTGCTCGGGGGGGCAGAAGAGACCCAGTACTTC
>TRBJ2-5|-|many|TRBV20-1
CSASSSGQETQYF
TGCAGTGCTAGCTCGTCGGGTCAAGAGACCCAGTACTTC
>TRBJ2-1|TRBD2|many|TRBV20-1
CSALPGGTALSEQFF
TGCAGTGCTCTTCCCGGGGGGACCGCTCTCTCTGAGCAGTTCTTC
>TRBJ1-3|-|few|TRBV5-4
CASSLGGTGGNTIYF
TGTGCCAGCAGCTTGGGGGGGACTGGAGGAAACACCATATATTTT
>TRBJ2-3|-|-|TRBV4-3
CASSQDWNTDTQYF
TGCGCCAGCAGCCAAGATTGGAACACAGATACGCAGTATTTT